The T cell receptor (beta chain) under discussion was sequenced for a study of T-cell reconstitution after alpha-beta-depleted transplantation in children. Using unique molecular identifiers, the investigators prepared the TCRbeta library. TCRdb passed the PCR reads through MiXCR, listing each CDR3 protein once. The sample yields roughly 420,000 distinct CDR3 sequences, about 16% seen once. J gave up 14 bases and V 5 bases, and 12 bases lay outside the gene matches. From germline, CDR1 is MDHEN and CDR2 SYDVKM. This CDR3 has 15 residues. This clonotype has just a few counts. V and J are TRBV28 and TRBJ2-4; TRBD2 agrees at 13 bases. The receptor was isolated from a boy less than two years old who had a stem cell transplant for Wiskott-Aldrich syndrome, so the T cells may come from the graft donor. Here the sequenced sample was PBMCs, mostly from graft donor cells, taken 360 days after TCRalphabeta/CD19-depleted stem cell transplant. CDR3 sequence reads: CASSLTSGGPGQKYF. The CDR3 DNA is TGTGCCAGCAGTCTGACTAGCGGGGGGCCGGGGCAGAAGTACTTC.